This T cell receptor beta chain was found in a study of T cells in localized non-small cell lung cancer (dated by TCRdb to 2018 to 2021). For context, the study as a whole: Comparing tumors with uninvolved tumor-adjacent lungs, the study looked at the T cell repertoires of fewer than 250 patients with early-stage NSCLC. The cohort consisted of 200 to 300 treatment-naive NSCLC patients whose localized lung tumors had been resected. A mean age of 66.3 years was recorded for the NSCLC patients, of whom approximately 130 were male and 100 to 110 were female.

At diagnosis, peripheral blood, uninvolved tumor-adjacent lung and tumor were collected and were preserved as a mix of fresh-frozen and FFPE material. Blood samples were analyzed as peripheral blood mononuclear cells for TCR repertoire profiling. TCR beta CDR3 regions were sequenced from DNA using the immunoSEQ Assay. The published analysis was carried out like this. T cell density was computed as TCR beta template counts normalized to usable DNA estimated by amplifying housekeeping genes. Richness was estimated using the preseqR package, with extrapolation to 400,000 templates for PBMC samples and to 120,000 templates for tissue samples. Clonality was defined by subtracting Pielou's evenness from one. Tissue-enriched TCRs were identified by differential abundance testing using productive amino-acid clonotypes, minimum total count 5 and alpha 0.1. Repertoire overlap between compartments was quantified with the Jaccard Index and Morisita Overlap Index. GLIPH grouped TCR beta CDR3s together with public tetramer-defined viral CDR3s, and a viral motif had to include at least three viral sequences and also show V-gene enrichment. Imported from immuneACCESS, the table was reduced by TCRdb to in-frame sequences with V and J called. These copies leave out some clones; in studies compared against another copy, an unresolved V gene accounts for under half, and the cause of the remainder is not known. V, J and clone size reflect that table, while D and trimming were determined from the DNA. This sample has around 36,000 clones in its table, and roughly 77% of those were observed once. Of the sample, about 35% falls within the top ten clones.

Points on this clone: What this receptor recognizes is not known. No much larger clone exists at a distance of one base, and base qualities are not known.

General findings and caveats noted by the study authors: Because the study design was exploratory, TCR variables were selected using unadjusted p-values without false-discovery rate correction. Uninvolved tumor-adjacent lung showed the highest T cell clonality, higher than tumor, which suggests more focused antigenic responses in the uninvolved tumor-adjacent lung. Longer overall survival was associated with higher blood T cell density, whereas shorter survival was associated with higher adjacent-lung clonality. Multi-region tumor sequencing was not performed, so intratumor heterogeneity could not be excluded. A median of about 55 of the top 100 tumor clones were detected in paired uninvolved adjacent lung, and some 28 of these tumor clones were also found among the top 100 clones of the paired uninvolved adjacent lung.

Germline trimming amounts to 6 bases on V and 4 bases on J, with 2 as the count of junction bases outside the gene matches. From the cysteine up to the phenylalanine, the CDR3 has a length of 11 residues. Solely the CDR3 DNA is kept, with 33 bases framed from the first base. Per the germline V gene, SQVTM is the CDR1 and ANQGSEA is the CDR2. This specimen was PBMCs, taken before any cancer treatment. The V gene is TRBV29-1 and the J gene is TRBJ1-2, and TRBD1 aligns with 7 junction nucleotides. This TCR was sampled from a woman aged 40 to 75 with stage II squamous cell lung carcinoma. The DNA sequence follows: TGCAGCGTGGGGGACAGCTATGGCTACACCTTC. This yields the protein CSVGDSYGYTF.